Detailed here is one T cell receptor (beta chain). Those enrolled, adults aged roughly 18 to 95 years, came from 20 to 25 US areas. The study assigned cohorts using participant-reported clinical history. Sequencing used immunoSEQ multiplex PCR; TCRdb keeps in-frame clones, though not all of them. The repertoire holds 300,000 or so clones, with 87% as singletons. The sample originates from a study of blood T cell repertoires in COVID-19. Across the study: Samples taken during acute and convalescent COVID-19 were collected in the United States, Italy and Spain.

Germline CDR1 and CDR2: SEHNR and FQNEAQ (reference sequence). This CDR3 is built from 16 residues. The V gene lost 5 bases and the J gene lost 0 bases, with 15 bases spanning the gap. The chain recombines TRBV7-9 with TRBJ2-3, with D perhaps TRBD2 (6 bases). Sequencing was done on a sample of PBMCs or T cells enriched from blood (not recorded which). The receptor was isolated from a woman aged 30 to 39 who had recovered from COVID-19. For the CDR3, the DNA is TGTGCCAGCAGCCTCAAAGCGGGCTTAAGCACAGATACGCAGTATTTT. As protein: CASSLKAGLSTDTQYF.